This is a list of T cell receptor beta chains from one sample in a study. One entry per CDR3 protein, called by TCRdb with MiXCR from the 5' RACE reads. In the table there are just under 65,000 distinct CDR3 sequences, approximately 23% of which are singletons. Sequencing was done on a sample of memory CD4+ T cells sorted from a lymph node. The receptors come from a female donor with breast cancer. CDR3s include the opening cysteine and the closing phenylalanine or tryptophan. A D gene is named only where the DNA matches it firmly. Clone size, where shown, is once, few, many, or a class for clones that have expanded.

-	TRBV7-2	TRBJ2-2	-	TGTGCCAGCAGCTTAATCCAGGGGCGGACGGGGGAGCTGTTTTTT	CASSLIQGRTGELFF
few	TRBV11-2	TRBJ2-7	-	TGTGCCAGCAGCTTAGAGGGCTTCTCTCAGTACTTC	CASSLEGFSQYF
-	TRBV12-5	TRBJ1-1	TRBD1	TGTGCTAGTGGTTTGGGCGGGACAGTGAACACTGAAGCTTTCTTT	CASGLGGTVNTEAFF
-	TRBV4-3	TRBJ2-7	-	TGCGCCAGCAGCCAAGATACCCGGGACGAGCAGTACTTC	CASSQDTRDEQYF
many	TRBV5-1	TRBJ1-2	-	TGCGCCAGCAGGGCGGGACCCACGGAGGATGGCTACACCTTC	CASRAGPTEDGYTF
-	TRBV12-5	TRBJ2-1	TRBD1	TGTGCTAGTGGTTTGGCGTCGGGACAGGGGGCCGTAAATTTCTTC	CASGLASGQGAVNFF
many	TRBV7-3	TRBJ2-2	-	TGTGCCAGCAGCTCCTACACCGGGGAGCTGTTTTTT	CASSSYTGELFF
-	TRBV7-2	TRBJ2-5	-	TGTGCCAGCAGCTTACGGGTTGGGGAAGAGACCCAGTACTTC	CASSLRVGEETQYF
-	TRBV4-3	TRBJ1-5	-	TGCGCCAGCAGCCAAGTTGCCGGCAGTGATCAGCCCCAGCATTTT	CASSQVAGSDQPQHF
-	TRBV7-2	TRBJ2-5	-	TGTGCCAGCAGCTTAACAGGGATCGGGAAGACCCAGTACTTC	CASSLTGIGKTQYF
few	TRBV6-1	TRBJ1-4	TRBD1	TGTGCCGGAGGGACAGAACCAAGGGAAAAACTGTTTTTT	CAGGTEPREKLFF
-	TRBV11-3	TRBJ2-2	-	TGTGCCAGCAGCTTGACAGAGACCAGGAACACCGGGGAGCTGTTTTTT	CASSLTETRNTGELFF